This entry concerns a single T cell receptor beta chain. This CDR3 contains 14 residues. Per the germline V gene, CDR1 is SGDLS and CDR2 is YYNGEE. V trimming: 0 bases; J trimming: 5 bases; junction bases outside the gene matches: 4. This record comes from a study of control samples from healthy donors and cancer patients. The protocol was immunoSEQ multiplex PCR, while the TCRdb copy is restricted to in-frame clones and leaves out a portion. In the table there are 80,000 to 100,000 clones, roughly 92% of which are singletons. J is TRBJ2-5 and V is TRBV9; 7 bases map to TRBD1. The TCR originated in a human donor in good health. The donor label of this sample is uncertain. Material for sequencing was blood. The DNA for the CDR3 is TGTGCCAGCAGCGTAGACACAGGGGCTGAGACCCAGTACTTC. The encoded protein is CASSVDTGAETQYF.